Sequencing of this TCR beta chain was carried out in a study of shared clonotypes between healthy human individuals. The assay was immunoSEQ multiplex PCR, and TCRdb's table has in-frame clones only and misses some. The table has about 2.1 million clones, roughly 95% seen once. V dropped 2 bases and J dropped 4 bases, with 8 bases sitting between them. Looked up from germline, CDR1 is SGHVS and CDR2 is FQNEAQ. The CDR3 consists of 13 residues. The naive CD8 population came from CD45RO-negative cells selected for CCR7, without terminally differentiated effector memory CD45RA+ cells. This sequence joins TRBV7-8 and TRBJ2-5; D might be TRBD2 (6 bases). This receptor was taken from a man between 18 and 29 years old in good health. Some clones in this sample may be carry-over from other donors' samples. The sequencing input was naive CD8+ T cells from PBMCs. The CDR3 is CASSLRGRETQYF. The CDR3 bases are TGTGCCAGCAGCTTACGGGGGAGAGAGACCCAGTACTTC.